This T cell receptor (beta chain) was documented in a study of a mutant IDH1 vaccine in newly diagnosed glioma. For the study at large: Patients in the study were vaccinated eight times, receiving shots in weeks 1, 3, 5, 7, 11, 15, 19 and 23. Patients got their first vaccination 4-6 weeks after radiotherapy alone, or with temozolomide cycles.

With respect to this clone: Antigen: not known.

V shed 4 bases and J shed 0 bases, with 10 bases lying between them. Looked up from germline, CDR1 is MNHEY and CDR2 is SVGAGI. There are 16 residues in the CDR3. TCRdb keeps only in-frame clones here, not all; method: immunoSEQ multiplex PCR. Here the sample spans roughly 50,000 clones, 70% to 90% being singletons. Sample time point: week 5, during vaccination. One vaccine dose held 300 ug of mutant IDH1 20-mer peptide and came with topical imiquimod. The specimen was PBMCs, collected from a glioma patient whose treatment included an IDH1 peptide vaccine. The chain recombines TRBV6-5 with TRBJ1-6; the D is unclear. This receptor was identified in a man aged 25-40 years with glioma. Here the CDR3 DNA reads TGTGCCAGCAGTTGGGCCTCCAGCTCCTATAATTCACCCCTCCACTTT. As protein: CASSWASSSYNSPLHF.